This is a list of T cell receptor beta chains from one sample in a study of untreated major depressive disorder. TCRdb's copy holds only in-frame clones and misses some; the assay was immunoSEQ multiplex PCR. The sample lists 20,000 or so clones; 70% to 90% were seen once. Sequencing was performed on CD4+ T cells from PBMCs. All receptors come from a woman aged 30 to 39 in good health. Both conserved end residues are part of each CDR3. D genes are given only for firm matches. The size of a clone is reported for some rows only, either as once, few or many, or as a class for expanded clones.

j_call d_call v_call cdr3_length clone_size cdr3_nt cdr3_aa
TRBJ2-7 . TRBV7-2 15 . TGTGCCAGCAGCCTGAGGGGGAGCGGTTCCTACGAGCAGTACTTC CASSLRGSGSYEQYF
TRBJ1-2 TRBD1 TRBV4-2 12 . TGTGCCAGCAGCTTACTAACAGGGGACTACATCTTC CASSLLTGDYIF
TRBJ2-3 TRBD2 TRBV6-5 12 once TGTGCCAGCAGTCGGACTAGCGGGAGTATGTATTTT CASSRTSGSMYF
TRBJ2-1 . TRBV27 12 . TGTGCCAGCAGTTTCCCGGGCCAAGAGCAGTTCTTC CASSFPGQEQFF
TRBJ1-1 TRBD1 TRBV4-1 14 . TGCGCCAGCAGCCAAACAGGGGGCGCCACTGAAGCTTTCTTT CASSQTGGATEAFF
TRBJ2-2 TRBD1 TRBV5-1 15 . TGCGCCAGCAGCGGGGCAGGGGGGAACACCGGGGAGCTGTTTTTT CASSGAGGNTGELFF
TRBJ2-3 TRBD1 TRBV5-1 17 . TGCGCCAGCAGCTCACTCTCCGGGACAGGGGTGGAGGATACGCAGTATTTT CASSSLSGTGVEDTQYF
TRBJ2-5 . TRBV27 12 few TGTGCCAGCAGCTTCCTCCAAGAGACCCAGTACTTC CASSFLQETQYF
TRBJ2-1 TRBD1 TRBV27 14 . TGTGCCACTTGCCGGGACAGGGGGTACAATGAGCAGTTCTTC CATCRDRGYNEQFF
TRBJ2-7 . TRBV18 13 . TGTGCCAGCTCACCGAATCTTGTGTACGAGCAGTACTTC CASSPNLVYEQYF
TRBJ1-4 . TRBV15 14 once TGTGCCACCAGCGGGGGGTCGGACGGTGAAAAACTGTTTTTT CATSGGSDGEKLFF
TRBJ2-1 . TRBV7-8 12 . TGTGCCAGCAGCTCCCAGCGGAATGAGCAGTTCTTC CASSSQRNEQFF
TRBJ2-7 TRBD1 TRBV6-5 14 . TGTGCCAGCAGACCGCCGGACAGGCCATACGAGCAGTACTTC CASRPPDRPYEQYF
TRBJ2-7 TRBD2 TRBV6-1 17 . TGTGCCAGCAGTGAAGGACTAGCGGGAGGGTACTCCTACGAGCAGTACTTC CASSEGLAGGYSYEQYF
TRBJ2-5 . TRBV25-1 13 . TGTGCCAGCAGTGTGGACGGGGCGGCGGCCCAGTACTTC CASSVDGAAAQYF
TRBJ1-4 . TRBV5-1 15 . TGCGCCAGCAGGCAGGACGGTGCAACTAATGAAAAACTGTTTTTT CASRQDGATNEKLFF
TRBJ2-1 TRBD2 TRBV29-1 14 . TGCAGCGGTACCGGGACTAGCGACTACAATGAGCAGTTCTTC CSGTGTSDYNEQFF
TRBJ2-2 . TRBV2 15 . TGTGCCAGCAGCCTAGAGTCCCTCCCCGCCGGGGAGCTGTTTTTT CASSLESLPAGELFF
TRBJ2-7 . TRBV6-6 13 . TGTGCCAGCAGCCCGACGGCTCAGCGAGAGCAGTACTTC CASSPTAQREQYF
TRBJ2-7 TRBD2 TRBV4-2 16 . TGTGCCAGCAGCCAAGGACTAGCGGGATTCTCCTACGAGCAGTACTTC CASSQGLAGFSYEQYF
TRBJ1-6 . TRBV4-2 17 . TGTGCCAGCAGCCAGAATCCCAGGACAAACTATAATTCACCCCTCCACTTT CASSQNPRTNYNSPLHF
TRBJ1-5 TRBD1 TRBV28 14 . TGTGCCAGCCGGGACAGACATAGCAATCAGCCCCAGCATTTT CASRDRHSNQPQHF
TRBJ1-1 TRBD1 TRBV28 13 . TGTGCCAGCAGTGCAGGGGGTGGCACTGAAGCTTTCTTT CASSAGGGTEAFF
TRBJ2-7 TRBD1 TRBV27 17 . TGTGCCAGCAGTTCCCCCCGGGGACAGAACCAAACCTACGAGCAGTACTTC CASSSPRGQNQTYEQYF
TRBJ2-6 . TRBV19 15 once TGTGCCAGTAGTATTGAGGGGGCTGGGGCCAACGTCCTGACTTTC CASSIEGAGANVLTF
TRBJ2-5 . TRBV6-6 12 few TGTGCCAGCAGTTCTCAAACGGAGACCCAGTACTTC CASSSQTETQYF
TRBJ2-2 TRBD2 TRBV7-6 14 once TGTGCCAGCAGCTCGAGGACTAGCCCCGGGGAGCTGTTTTTT CASSSRTSPGELFF
TRBJ1-5 . TRBV19 14 . TGTGCCAGTAACAGGGTTATGGACAATCAGCCCCAGCATTTT CASNRVMDNQPQHF
TRBJ2-1 . TRBV19 13 . TGTGCCAGTAGTGCCCCCAAGGGTCGTGAGCAGTTCTTC CASSAPKGREQFF
TRBJ2-3 TRBD1 TRBV5-4 14 . TGTGCCAGCAGCCCGGGACAGGGGACAGATACGCAGTATTTT CASSPGQGTDTQYF
TRBJ2-7 . TRBV28 15 . TGTGCCAGCAGTTTATTACTCGCGATGGGCCAAGAGCAGTACTTC CASSLLLAMGQEQYF
TRBJ1-2 . TRBV6-6 14 . TGTGCCAGCAGTTATCGTGATGGGGGCTATGGCTACACCTTC CASSYRDGGYGYTF
TRBJ2-2 . TRBV19 14 . TGTGCCAGTAGTATGGCCGCGGCCGCCGGGGAGCTGTTTTTT CASSMAAAAGELFF
TRBJ2-3 . TRBV19 15 . TGTGCCAGTAGTATCCGGAGACAGAGCACAGATACGCAGTATTTT CASSIRRQSTDTQYF
TRBJ2-7 . TRBV6-1 13 . . CASSVFWQGEQYF
TRBJ2-1 TRBD1 TRBV15 14 . TGTGCCACCAGCCTACCGGGACAGTCCCGGGAACAGTTCTTC CATSLPGQSREQFF
TRBJ2-1 TRBD2 TRBV19 15 . TGTGCCAGTAGTAGAGCGGGAGGGGGACTCAATGAGCAGTTCTTC CASSRAGGGLNEQFF
TRBJ2-1 . TRBV11-3 13 . TGTGCCAGCAGCTTTAGTGGTCAAGGTGAGCAGTTCTTC CASSFSGQGEQFF
TRBJ2-1 . TRBV2 11 . TGTGCCAGCAGTTCATACAATGAGCAGTTCTTC CASSSYNEQFF
TRBJ2-7 . TRBV7-8 14 few TGTGCCAGCAGCTCGGACATCCTGGCCTACGAGCAGTACTTC CASSSDILAYEQYF
TRBJ2-7 TRBD2 TRBV10-3 15 . TGTGCCATCAGTGAGAGACTAGCGGGAGGCTACGAGCAGTACTTC CAISERLAGGYEQYF
TRBJ2-7 TRBD2 TRBV10-3 17 . TGTGCCATCAGTGTTAAGTTCTCTAGCGGGATCATCAACGAGCAGTACTTC CAISVKFSSGIINEQYF
TRBJ2-4 . TRBV7-2 14 . TGTGCCAGCAGCTTATATGAATCCCTAAACATTCAGTACTTC CASSLYESLNIQYF
TRBJ2-1 . TRBV2 12 . TGTGCCAGCAGTGAGGGGTCTCATGAGCAGTTCTTC CASSEGSHEQFF
TRBJ1-2 . TRBV28 14 . TGTGCCAGCAGTCCCACCCAGGGGAGGTCGGGCTACACCTTC CASSPTQGRSGYTF
TRBJ1-1 . TRBV2 13 . TGTGCCAGCAGGTTCAGGGCGAACACTGAAGCTTTCTTT CASRFRANTEAFF
TRBJ1-6 . TRBV18 14 . TGTGCCAGCTCACCTATGGACAGAGATTCACCCCTCCACTTT CASSPMDRDSPLHF
TRBJ2-7 TRBD2 TRBV10-3 14 . TGTGCCATCAGTGTCGCGGGGGGGGCCTACGAGCAGTACTTC CAISVAGGAYEQYF
TRBJ2-3 . TRBV28 15 . TGTGCCAGCAGTTTAGGGGGGGCTGCCGCAGATACGCAGTATTTT CASSLGGAAADTQYF
TRBJ1-6 . TRBV6-6 15 . TGTGCCAGCAGTTACCCCCCCGGGGATGGCTCACCCCTCCACTTT CASSYPPGDGSPLHF
TRBJ2-5 . TRBV7-6 13 . TGTGCCAGCAGCTTAGGGGGGGAGGAGACCCAGTACTTC CASSLGGEETQYF
TRBJ2-1 . TRBV7-3 12 . TGTGCCAGCAGCTTTGAAGGGTATGAGCAGTTCTTC CASSFEGYEQFF
TRBJ1-2 . TRBV6-5 11 . TGTGCCAGCAGTTACCTCGCAGTATCCCACTTC CASSYLAVSHF
TRBJ2-7 . TRBV20-1 11 . TGCAGTGCTAGTGAAAGCTACGAGCAGTACTTC CSASESYEQYF
TRBJ2-1 TRBD2 TRBV7-8 14 . TGTGCCAGCAGCCAAGGTCTGGCGGGAGGGGGGCAGTTCTTC CASSQGLAGGGQFF